Reported below is one T cell receptor beta chain. In TCRdb, the 5' RACE reads were re-called with MiXCR into one record per CDR3 protein. The sample shows about 240,000 distinct CDR3 sequences, over 9.5% of them seen only once. The data were obtained in a study of identical twins. This CDR3 region has 14 residues. CDR1 and CDR2 from the germline V gene are SQVTM and ANQGSEA. V dropped 6 bases and J dropped 8 bases, with 19 bases sitting between them. The sample also formed part of further work on yellow fever vaccine responses in identical twins. From that paper: Convergence reportedly seemed to mark part of the twins' vaccine T cell response, with personalization marking the rest.

V usage is TRBV29-1 and J usage is TRBJ1-4; D is possibly TRBD1 (5 bases). This TCR came from a woman between 18 and 30 years old in good health. The specimen sequenced was memory (CD45RO+) T cells sorted from blood. The CDR3 region is CSVLVGGNGEKLFF. For the CDR3, the DNA is TGCAGCGTCCTAGTTGGGGGGAACGGAGAAAAACTGTTTTTT.